The subject of this entry is one T cell receptor (beta chain). V dropped 3 bases and J dropped 4; count of bases not matched to a gene: 7. Germline V lookup: CDR1 SGHDT, CDR2 YYEEEE. The CDR3 runs 15 residues. The sample originates from a study of control samples from healthy donors and cancer patients. Sequencing used immunoSEQ multiplex PCR; TCRdb keeps in-frame clones, though not all of them. Seen here are 250,000 to 300,000 clones, 82% observed once, and the top ten hold roughly 15%. This clonotype was sampled from a woman aged 60 to 75 with lung cancer. V is TRBV5-6 and J is TRBJ1-2, with 9 positions matching TRBD1. Sequenced: PBMCs. The CDR3, as DNA: TGTGCCAGCAGCTCGCGAAGGACAGGGGTCTATGGCTACACCTTC. Translation: CASSSRRTGVYGYTF.